This TCR beta chain was found in a study of T cell changes during pregnancy in multiple sclerosis. Germline CDR1 MGHDK, CDR2 SYGVNS. This CDR3 has 13 residues. The ends were cut back, 2 bases at V and 7 bases at J, with 12 bases in the middle. Assay used: immunoSEQ multiplex PCR; TCRdb lists only in-frame clones, some missing. The table has about 69,000 clones, 85% to 95% seen once. The sample here was peripheral blood, taken in the third trimester of pregnancy. The receptor's source is a female donor in good health, enrolled as a control in a pregnancy study. V is TRBV25-1 and J is TRBJ2-7, with D possibly being TRBD1 (6 bases). CDR3 DNA: TGTGCCAGCAGTGAACCAGGGGTCGGGGAGCAGTACTTC. It is translated as CASSEPGVGEQYF.